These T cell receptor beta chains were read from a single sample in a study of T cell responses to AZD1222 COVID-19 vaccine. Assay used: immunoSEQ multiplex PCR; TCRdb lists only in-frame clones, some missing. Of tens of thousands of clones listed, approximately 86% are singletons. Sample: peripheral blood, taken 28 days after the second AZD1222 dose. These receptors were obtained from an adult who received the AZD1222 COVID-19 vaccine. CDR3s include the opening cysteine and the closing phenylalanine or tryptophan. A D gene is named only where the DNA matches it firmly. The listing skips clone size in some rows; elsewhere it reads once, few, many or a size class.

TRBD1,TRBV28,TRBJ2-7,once,TGTGCCAGCAGGGACAGGACCTACGAGCAGTACTTC,CASRDRTYEQYF
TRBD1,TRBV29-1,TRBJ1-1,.,TGCAGCGCCCTCCAACTGGACAGGGGAAAGGGAGGTCCCTGGGTCACTGAAGCTTTCTTT,CSALQLDRGKGGPWVTEAFF
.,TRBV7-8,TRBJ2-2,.,TGTGCCAGCAGCTTACGGGGAACCGGGGAGCTGTTTTTT,CASSLRGTGELFF
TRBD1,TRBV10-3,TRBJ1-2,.,TGTGCCATCAGCCCGAAGGACAGGGGGGAGGGTGGCTACACCTTC,CAISPKDRGEGGYTF
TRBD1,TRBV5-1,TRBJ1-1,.,TGCGCCAGCAGCCCTGGGACAGCGAACACTGAAGCTTTCTTT,CASSPGTANTEAFF
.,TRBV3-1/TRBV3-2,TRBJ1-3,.,TGTGCCAGCAGCCAAGTTGGAAACACCATATATTTT,CASSQVGNTIYF
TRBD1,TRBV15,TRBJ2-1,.,TGTGCCACCAGCAGAGAGGGACAGCCTTACAATGAGCAGTTCTTC,CATSREGQPYNEQFF
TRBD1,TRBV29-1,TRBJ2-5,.,TGCAGCGTGAATGGTCAGGGGGTTCTGGAGACCCAGTACTTC,CSVNGQGVLETQYF
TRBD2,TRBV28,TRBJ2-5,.,TGTGCCAGCAGGACTCGGCGGGAGGGGTGGGAGACCCAGTACTTC,CASRTRREGWETQYF
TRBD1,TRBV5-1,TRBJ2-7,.,TGCGCCAGCACCTCTTCCGGGACAGGGCTATACGAGCAGTACTTC,CASTSSGTGLYEQYF
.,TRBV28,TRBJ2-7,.,TGTGCCAGCAGTTTGGGGACACGGGTAAAATACGAGCAGTACTTC,CASSLGTRVKYEQYF
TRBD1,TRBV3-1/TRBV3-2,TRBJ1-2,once,TGTGCCAGCAGCCACCGGGACGGGACAGGGTATGGCTACACCTTC,CASSHRDGTGYGYTF
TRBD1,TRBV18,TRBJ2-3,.,TGTGCCAGCTCACCAGGAACAGGGGTGCACACAGATACGCAGTATTTT,CASSPGTGVHTDTQYF
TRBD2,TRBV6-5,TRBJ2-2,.,TGTGCCAGCAGTCTGACTAGCGGTACGACCGGGGAGCTGTTTTTT,CASSLTSGTTGELFF
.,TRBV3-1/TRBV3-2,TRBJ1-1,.,TGTGCCAGCAGCCAAGTGAACACTGAAGCTTTCTTT,CASSQVNTEAFF
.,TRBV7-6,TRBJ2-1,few,TGTGCCAGCAGCGCGGGACCCCAGGGCAATGAGCAGTTCTTC,CASSAGPQGNEQFF
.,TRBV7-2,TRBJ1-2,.,TGTGCCAGCAGCTTAGACAGGGAGAACTATGGCTACACCTTC,CASSLDRENYGYTF
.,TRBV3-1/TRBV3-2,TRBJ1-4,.,TGTGCCAGCAGCCAGAACAGCCCAAATGAAAAACTGTTTTTT,CASSQNSPNEKLFF
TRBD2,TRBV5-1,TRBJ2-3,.,TGCGCCAGCTACCGACTAGCGGGAGAGGGTACAGATACGCAGTATTTT,CASYRLAGEGTDTQYF
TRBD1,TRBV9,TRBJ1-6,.,TGTGCCAGCAGCGTAGCGGACAGGGGATATTCACCCCTCCACTTT,CASSVADRGYSPLHF
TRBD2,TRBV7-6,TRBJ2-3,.,TGTGCCAGCAGCTTAGAATGGGGGGGAGATACGCAGTATTTT,CASSLEWGGDTQYF
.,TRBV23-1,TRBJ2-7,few,TGCGCCAGCAGTCAAGGGCCCCGGTGCGAGCAGTACTTC,CASSQGPRCEQYF
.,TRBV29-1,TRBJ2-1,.,TGCAGCGTTGCCGGAGGGGACCGAAACAATGAGCAGTTCTTC,CSVAGGDRNNEQFF
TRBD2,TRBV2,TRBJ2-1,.,TGTGCCAGCATGGGAACTAGCGGTTGGAATGAGCAGTTCTTC,CASMGTSGWNEQFF
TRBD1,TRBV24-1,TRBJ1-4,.,TGTGCCACCAGTGATTCGGGACAGATTAATGAAAAACTGTTTTTT,CATSDSGQINEKLFF
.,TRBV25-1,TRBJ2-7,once,TGTGCCAGCAGTGAATCGGGGGCGATCTCCTACGAGCAGTACTTC,CASSESGAISYEQYF
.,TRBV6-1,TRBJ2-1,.,TGTGCCAGCAGTGAAGGACTAACTCAGTTCTTC,CASSEGLTQFF
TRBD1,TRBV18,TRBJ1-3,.,TGTGCCAGCTCACCGACAGGGTCAGGAAACACCATATATTTT,CASSPTGSGNTIYF
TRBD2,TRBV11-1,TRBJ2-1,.,TGTGCCAGCAGCCCGCAGGGACTAGTCTCCTACAATGAGCAGTTCTTC,CASSPQGLVSYNEQFF
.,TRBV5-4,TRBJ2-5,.,TGTGCCAGCAGCTTGGAAGGGAGGCAAGAGACCCAGTACTTC,CASSLEGRQETQYF
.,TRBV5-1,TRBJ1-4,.,TGCGCCAGCAGCTTGGCAAACCCTAATGAAAAACTGTTTTTT,CASSLANPNEKLFF
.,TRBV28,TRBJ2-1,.,TGTGCCAGCAAAAAGGGCCCAGGGAGGTCCTACAATGAGCAGTTCTTC,CASKKGPGRSYNEQFF
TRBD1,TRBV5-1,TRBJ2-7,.,TGCGCCAGCAGCGGGGGACAGGGGGCCTCCTACGAGCAGTACTTC,CASSGGQGASYEQYF
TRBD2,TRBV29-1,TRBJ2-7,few,TGCAGCGTTGAGTCCGACCGGGGGGGCTTGTCCTACGAGCAGTACTTC,CSVESDRGGLSYEQYF
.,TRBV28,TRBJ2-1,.,TGTGCCAGCACCCCCTCAGGGGCGGGAAAGGTTGAGCAGTTCTTC,CASTPSGAGKVEQFF
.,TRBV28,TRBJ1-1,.,TGTGCCAGCAGCGACCCACGGGGGGTGATGAACACTGAAGCTTTCTTT,CASSDPRGVMNTEAFF
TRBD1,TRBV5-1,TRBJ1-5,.,TGCGCCAGCAGCCACGGGACAGGGGGTAAGAATCAGCCCCAGCATTTT,CASSHGTGGKNQPQHF
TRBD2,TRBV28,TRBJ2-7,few,TGTGCCAGCAGTTCCCTAGGGACTAGTTACGAGCAGTACTTC,CASSSLGTSYEQYF
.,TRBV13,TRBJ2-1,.,TGTGCCAGCAGCTTAGGGGGGGGCCGGCCCAATGAGCAGTTCTTC,CASSLGGGRPNEQFF
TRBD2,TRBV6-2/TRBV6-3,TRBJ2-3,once,TGTGCCAGCAGTTACCCTCTAGCGGGAAGTGCTAGCACAGATACGCAGTATTTT,CASSYPLAGSASTDTQYF
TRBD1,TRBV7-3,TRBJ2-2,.,TGTGCCAGCAGCTCTGACAGGGGGGTGCTGTTTTTT,CASSSDRGVLFF
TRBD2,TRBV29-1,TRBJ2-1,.,TGCAGCGTGGAACGACTAGCCGAGAATGAGCAGTTCTTC,CSVERLAENEQFF
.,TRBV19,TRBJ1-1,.,TGTGCCAGTAGTGTTGACATCCTCGGTCGTGCTTTCTTT,CASSVDILGRAFF
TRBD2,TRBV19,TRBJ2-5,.,TGTGCCAGTAGTATATACTTAGCGGGAGAGACCCAGTACTTC,CASSIYLAGETQYF